This T cell receptor beta chain was captured by sequencing in a study of a mutant IDH1 vaccine in newly diagnosed glioma. As for the study in general: Initiation of the vaccine course occurred 4-6 weeks after radiotherapy alone, or alongside temozolomide cycles. Findings and limits, study-wide: Pseudoprogression apparently tracked independently of changes in top peripheral T cell clonotypes.

The time point was: week 11, during vaccination. In every dose of vaccine, 300 ug of mutant IDH1 20-mer peptide was given alongside topical imiquimod. Those who donated had recent WHO grade 3 or 4 IDH1-mutant, ATRX-lost astrocytomas. In regard to this clone: Its antigen remains unknown.

TCRdb keeps only in-frame clones here, not all; method: immunoSEQ multiplex PCR. The sample yields roughly 120,000 clones, roughly 75% seen once. Germline CDR1 and CDR2: MNHEY and SVGAGI. Trimming cost V 4 bases and J 2 bases; bases outside gene matches: 6. The CDR3 has 15 amino acids. Here the sequenced sample was PBMCs, taken from a glioma patient whose treatment included an IDH1 peptide vaccine. This TCR was recovered from a man aged 40-50 years with glioma. This chain connects TRBV6-5 to TRBJ2-3; the match to TRBD2 covers 7 bases. The DNA of the CDR3 is TGTGCCAGCAGTTTCGGGACTACACACACAGATACGCAGTATTTT. Translating gives CASSFGTTHTDTQYF.